This TCR beta chain comes out of a study of T-cell memory formation after mild COVID-19 (dated by TCRdb to the early 2020s). In the study overall: Most TCR sequence clusters were specific to one of the two donors. In a couple of donors, T-cell clones that expanded and contracted after mild COVID-19 were tracked by sequencing TCRalpha and TCRbeta repertoires over time. Two young, previously healthy adult volunteers, one female and one male, were included in the cohort.

Study-wide conclusions, independent of this receptor: The detection of some responding clones in pre-infection memory suggests that pre-existing cross-reactive memory T cells joined the SARS-CoV-2 response. Whether the second-wave clones peaking on day 37 were SARS-CoV-2 specific was not confirmed. Balanced CD4/CD8 phenotypes were observed for clones contracting from day 15 to 85, whereas a bias towards CD4+ was observed for a second wave of clones expanding from day 15 to 37. Contracting CD4+ clones were found mainly in CM and EM memory subsets, while CD8+ clones were enriched in EMRA. Only two mild cases were covered in the study, and larger cohorts including severe cases with pre-infection samples were considered necessary.

CDR3 length: 17 amino acids, cysteine to phenylalanine. The read is trimmed to its CDR3 DNA, 51 bases read in frame from base 1. V and J lose 5 bases and 9 bases, and a span of 25 bases separates them. As regards this clonotype: Its antigen remains unidentified. No per-base quality is available; no much larger clone lies one base away.

The sample was run on an Illumina NovaSeq 6000. TCRalpha and TCRbeta cDNA libraries were built by 5'RACE with constant-segment primers, adding sample barcodes and unique molecular identifiers. RNA was extracted from every sample with Trizol reagent. Amplification of the libraries took two PCR steps, and the second step added a second sample barcode plus Illumina TruSeq adapters. Libraries were sequenced on an Illumina NovaSeq with 2 x 150 bp paired-end reads. The paper's processing steps were these. With migec v1.2.7, reads were demultiplexed and then collapsed into UMI-guided consensus sequences. Using mixcr v2.1.11, the UMI consensuses were aligned to TRA and TRB V and J templates and assembled into clonotypes. A clonotype was counted as expanded or contracted only if both edgeR and NoisET called the change significant, with noise models trained on biological replicates. edgeR calls used a false discovery rate-adjusted p below 0.01 and a log2 fold-change threshold of 1. As an exploratory analysis of dynamics, max-normalized trajectories of the 1000 most abundant clonotypes were examined by PCA with hierarchical clustering. Separately sequenced CD4+ and CD8+ repertoires were used to assign the CD4 or CD8 phenotype of responding clones. TCRdb passed the public sequencing reads through fastp at Q25 and MiXCR, retaining productive beta sequences. Every distinct CDR3 protein forms one entry, paired with its most common genes and DNA. It is TCRdb's table, rather than the study itself, that gives the V and J calls and clone size. Across this sample there are around 140,000 distinct CDR3 sequences, with around 25% seen only once. The ten most abundant clones make up around 24% of the sample.

PBMCs were isolated by Ficoll-Paque density gradient centrifugation. Sample: PBMCs or a T cell subset sorted from them (not recorded which). Recombination joined TRBV12-3 or TRBV12-4 with TRBJ2-2, and TRBD1 may be the D gene, going by 9 matching bases. This receptor was identified in an adult woman who had mild COVID-19 (a few samples of this study predate the infection). The sample titles of this study are shuffled in the database, so cell type and time point are left out; the donor was told from shared clones. Read as DNA, the sequence is TGTGCCAGCAGTGGGACTAGGGACAGGGCGGGAATCAGGGAGCTGTTTTTT. This gives the protein CASSGTRDRAGIRELFF.